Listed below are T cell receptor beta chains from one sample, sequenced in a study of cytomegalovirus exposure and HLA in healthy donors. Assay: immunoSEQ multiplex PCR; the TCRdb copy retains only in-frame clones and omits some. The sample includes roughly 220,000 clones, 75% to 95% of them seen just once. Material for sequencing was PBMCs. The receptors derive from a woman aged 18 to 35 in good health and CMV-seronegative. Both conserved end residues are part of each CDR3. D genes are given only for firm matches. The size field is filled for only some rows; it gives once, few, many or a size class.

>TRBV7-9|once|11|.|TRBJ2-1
TGTGCCAGCAGCTTTCGCAGTGAGCAGTTCTTC
CASSFRSEQFF
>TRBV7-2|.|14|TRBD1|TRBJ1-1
TGTGCCAGCAGCTGGCGACAGGGGATGACTGAAGCTTTCTTT
CASSWRQGMTEAFF
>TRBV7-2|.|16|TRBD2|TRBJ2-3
TGTGCCAGCAGCTTAGTGGGCGGGAGAGGTGGAGATACGCAGTATTTT
CASSLVGGRGGDTQYF
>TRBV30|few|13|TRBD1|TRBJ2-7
TGTGCCTGGAGTGACAGGGGTCCCTACGAGCAGTACTTC
CAWSDRGPYEQYF
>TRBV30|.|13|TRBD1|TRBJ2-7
TGTGCCTGGGAAGGGACAGGGGGCGACGAGCAGTACTTC
CAWEGTGGDEQYF
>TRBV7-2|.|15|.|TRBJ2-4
TGTGCCAGCAGCCCTCTAGAGATAGCCAAAAACATTCAGTACTTC
CASSPLEIAKNIQYF
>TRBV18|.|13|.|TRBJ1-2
TGTGCCAGCTCACCGCAGGTCGGGGAAGGCTACACCTTC
CASSPQVGEGYTF
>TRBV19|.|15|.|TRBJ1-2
TGTGCCAGTAGTAGCAGCGGGCCCCTAGTCTATGGCTACACCTTC
CASSSSGPLVYGYTF
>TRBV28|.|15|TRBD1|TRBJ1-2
TGTGCCAGCAAAACCACCGACAGGGTGGGCTATGGCTACACCTTC
CASKTTDRVGYGYTF
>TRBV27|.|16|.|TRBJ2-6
TGTGCCAGCAGTTTATCAACAGGGCCAGGGGCCAACGTCCTGACTTTC
CASSLSTGPGANVLTF
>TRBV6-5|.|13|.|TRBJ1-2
TGTGCCAGCAGTTACACGGGGACAAGTGGCTACACCTTC
CASSYTGTSGYTF
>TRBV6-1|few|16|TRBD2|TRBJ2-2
TGTGCCAGCAGTGAAGACGCAGGGAGGGAGACCGGGGAGCTGTTTTTT
CASSEDAGRETGELFF
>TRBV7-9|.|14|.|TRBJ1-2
TGTGCCAGCAGCCAGGGAGGAGGGAGGGATGGCTACACCTTC
CASSQGGGRDGYTF
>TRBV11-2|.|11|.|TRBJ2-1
TGTGCCAGCAGCCCCCTCCATGAGCAGTTCTTC
CASSPLHEQFF
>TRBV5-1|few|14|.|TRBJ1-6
TGCGCCAGCAGCTTGGGAGGGAACGGTTCACCCCTCCACTTT
CASSLGGNGSPLHF
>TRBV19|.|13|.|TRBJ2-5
TGTGCCAGTAGTCAACAGGACCGAGGGACCCAGTACTTC
CASSQQDRGTQYF
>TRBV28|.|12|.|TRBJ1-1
TGTGCCAGCAGTTTAATGAGGGCAGAAGCTTTCTTT
CASSLMRAEAFF
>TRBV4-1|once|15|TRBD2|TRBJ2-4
TGCGCCAGCAGCCAAGAAGGGGAGGGGCCGGGCATTCAGTACTTC
CASSQEGEGPGIQYF
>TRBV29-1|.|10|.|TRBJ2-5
TGCAGCACAGCTATAGAGACCCAGTACTTC
CSTAIETQYF
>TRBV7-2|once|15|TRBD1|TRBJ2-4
TGTGCCAGCAGCTGGGACAGCTCCTCAGAGTACATTCAGTACTTC
CASSWDSSSEYIQYF
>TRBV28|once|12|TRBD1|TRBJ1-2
TGTGCCAGCGGGACAGGGGTTTATGGCTACACCTTC
CASGTGVYGYTF
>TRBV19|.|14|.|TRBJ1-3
TGTGCCAGTAGTCAGCACCGACAGGGAAACACCATATATTTT
CASSQHRQGNTIYF
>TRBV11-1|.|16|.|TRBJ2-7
TGTGCCAGCAGCTCCGGGGGGACAGGTCGGTGGGGCGAGCAGTACTTC
CASSSGGTGRWGEQYF
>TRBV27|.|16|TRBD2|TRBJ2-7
TGTGCCAGCAGTTTTTTGGGGGGGAATGGGCCTACGGTGCAGTACTTC
CASSFLGGNGPTVQYF
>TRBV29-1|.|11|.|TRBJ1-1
TGCAGCTACAATGGTAACACTGAAGCTTTCTTT
CSYNGNTEAFF
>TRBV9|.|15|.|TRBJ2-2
TGTGCCAGCAGCGTGGTGGGACAGAACACCGGGGAGCTGTTTTTT
CASSVVGQNTGELFF
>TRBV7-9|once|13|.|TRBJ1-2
TGTGCCAGCAGCCCTATCGGGAGCTATGGCTACACCTTC
CASSPIGSYGYTF
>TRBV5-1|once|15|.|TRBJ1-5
TGCGCCAGCAGCTTGGCCGGGTCAGATAATCAGCCCCAGCATTTT
CASSLAGSDNQPQHF
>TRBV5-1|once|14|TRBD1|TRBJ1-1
TGCGCCAGCAGCCTCGGGACAGTGAACACTGAAGCTTTCTTT
CASSLGTVNTEAFF
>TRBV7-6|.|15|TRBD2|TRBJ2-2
TGTGCCAGCAGCCCCTCTAGCGGGAACACCGGGGAGCTGTTTTTT
CASSPSSGNTGELFF
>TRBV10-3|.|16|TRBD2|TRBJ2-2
TGTGCCATCAAGAACCTAGCGGGAACAGACACCGGGGAGCTGTTTTTT
CAIKNLAGTDTGELFF
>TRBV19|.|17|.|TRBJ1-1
TGTGCCAGTAGTATCACCGGTGCAGGTGGCCCGAACACTGAAGCTTTCTTT
CASSITGAGGPNTEAFF
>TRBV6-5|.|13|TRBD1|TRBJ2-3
TGTGCCAGTACCCGGGACAGAAAGGATACGCAGTATTTT
CASTRDRKDTQYF
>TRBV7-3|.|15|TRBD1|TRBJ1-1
TGTGCCAGCAGCTTAGGAACAGGGGCGAGCTCTGAAGCTTTCTTT
CASSLGTGASSEAFF
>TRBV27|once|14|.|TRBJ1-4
TGTGCCAGCAGTTTACCCCACCCCGGTGAAAAACTGTTTTTT
CASSLPHPGEKLFF
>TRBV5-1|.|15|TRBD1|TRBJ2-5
TGCGCCAGCAGCTTGGCGGGCAGGGGGCAAGAGACCCAGTACTTC
CASSLAGRGQETQYF
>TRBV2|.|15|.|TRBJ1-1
TGTGCCAGCACCCCCACCCAGGTGTCTAACACTGAAGCTTTCTTT
CASTPTQVSNTEAFF
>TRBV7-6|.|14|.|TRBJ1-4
TGTGCCAGCAGCCGAACAGGGTCTAATGAAAAACTGTTTTTT
CASSRTGSNEKLFF
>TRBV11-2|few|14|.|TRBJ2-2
TGTGCCAGCAGCTCATTAGCTTTTACCGGGGAGCTGTTTTTT
CASSSLAFTGELFF
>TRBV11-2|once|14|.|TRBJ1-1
TGTGCCAGCAGCTTAAGACTGACTAACACTGAAGCTTTCTTT
CASSLRLTNTEAFF
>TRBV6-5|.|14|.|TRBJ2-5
TGTGCCAGCTCCCAAGCAACAGGACAAGAGACCCAGTACTTC
CASSQATGQETQYF